This T cell receptor beta chain was sequenced in a study of T-cell reconstitution after alpha-beta-depleted transplantation in children. Overall study findings and caveats: T cells produced anew were the main source of T-cell counts and diversity one year after transplant.

The library targeted TCRbeta and was prepared with unique molecular identifiers. TCRdb reanalysed the PCR reads using MiXCR and keeps one entry per CDR3 protein. This sample has more than 500,000 distinct CDR3 sequences, with more than 9.5% found just once. The germline V gene has CDR1 SGHVS and CDR2 FQNEAQ. There are 14 residues in the CDR3. The V end was cut by 6 bases, the J end by 4 bases, with 15 bases between. This clonotype came up a few times. Its antigen remains unidentified. The chain carries TRBV7-8 and TRBJ2-5; D possibly uses TRBD1 or TRBD2 (5 bases each). Sequenced here: PBMCs, mostly from graft donor cells, sampled 180 days after TCRalphabeta/CD19-depleted stem cell transplant. This receptor was identified in a female patient under 10 years old who had a stem cell transplant for aplastic anemia, so the T cells may come from the graft donor. CDR3 coding DNA: TGTGCCAGCAGGAGCCGGGACCGCCTAGAGACCCAGTACTTC. Its translation is CASRSRDRLETQYF.